A single sample is the source of the 32 T cell receptor beta chains below, sequenced in a study of cytomegalovirus exposure and HLA in healthy donors. 13 Jbeta primers and 60 Vbeta primers were used for the PCR. Clones were read by immunoSEQ multiplex PCR, and TCRdb kept only the in-frame ones, dropping some. The sample carries approximately 79,000 clones, about three quarters recorded once. Input material: PBMCs. The origin of the receptors is a boy younger than 18 in good health and CMV-seronegative.

This clone was counted a single time. The V call is TRBV7-8, the J call TRBJ1-5; D is ambiguous. V was shortened by 8 bases and J by 0 bases, with 17 bases between the two germline ends. The germline V gene encodes CDR1 SGHVS and CDR2 FQNEAQ. This CDR3 comprises 16 residues. The DNA for the CDR3 is TGTGCCAGCTCCCAAGGAGGCGCCTTTAGCAATCAGCCCCAGCATTTT. Translation gives CASSQGGAFSNQPQHF.

V usage is TRBV6-5 and J usage is TRBJ1-5; unclear D gene. Germline CDR1 is MNHEY and CDR2 is SVGAGI. Trimming cost V 4 bases and J 11 bases, with 15 bases left between them. CDR3 length: 13 residues. In DNA form, the CDR3 reads TGTGCCAGCAGTTCCAGCCGACTCGGGGCCCAGCATTTT. This sequence encodes CASSSSRLGAQHF.

This clone was recorded only once. The V and J genes are TRBV18 and TRBJ2-1; 9 bases fit TRBD2. The CDR3 is 17 residues long. Germline CDR1 reads KGHSH; CDR2 reads LQKENI. V lost 4 bases, J lost 0 bases, and 7 bases stayed unmatched. The CDR3 loop is CASSQFVSGSSYNEQFF. In DNA, the CDR3 is TGTGCCAGCTCACAATTTGTTAGCGGGAGCTCCTACAATGAGCAGTTCTTC.

This clone was detected a few times. The chain joins TRBV6-1 to TRBJ1-5; TRBD1 agrees at 8 bases. CDR3 length: 14 amino acids. The germline gives CDR1 MNHNS, CDR2 SASEGT. V was pared by 3 bases and J by 5 bases, with 3 bases of the junction left unmatched. The CDR3 nucleotides are TGTGCCAGCAGTGACAGGGGGCCAGATCAGCCCCAGCATTTT. Amino acids: CASSDRGPDQPQHF.

A note on this clone: In the same sample, other DNA sequences code for this CDR3. The rearrangement joins TRBV7-2 to TRBJ2-7, with TRBD2 identical over 8 bases. J lost 5 bases, V lost 5 bases, and 17 bases had no gene match. The germline CDR1 and CDR2 sequences are SGHTA and FQGNSA. There are 17 residues in the CDR3. The CDR3: CASSPTPAHGGGNEQYF. The CDR3 coding sequence is TGTGCCAGCAGCCCAACCCCGGCACATGGCGGGGGGAACGAGCAGTACTTC. Filled out from reference TRBV7-2 and TRBJ2-7, the complete variable domain reads GAGVSQSPSNKVTEKGKDVELRCDPISGHTALYWYRQSLGQGLEFLIYFQGNSAPDKSGLPSDRFSAERTGGSVSTLTIQRTQQEDSAVYLCASSPTPAHGGGNEQYFGPGTRLTVT.

V usage is TRBV30 and J usage is TRBJ2-2, with a possible D match to TRBD2 (6 bases). The germline V and J ends were trimmed by 3 bases and 4 bases, with 12 bases remaining between them. CDR3 length: 14 amino acids. The germline V gene encodes CDR1 GTSNPN and CDR2 SVGIG (reference sequence). The CDR3 sequence is CAWRASGSTGELFF. CDR3 coding DNA: TGTGCCTGGAGGGCATCCGGGAGCACCGGGGAGCTGTTTTTT.

The chain employs TRBV28 and TRBJ2-1; 10 bases match TRBD2. The junction had 9 bases not matched to a gene; V was cut back by 7 bases and J by 3 bases. There are 16 residues in the CDR3. The germline gives CDR1 MDHEN, CDR2 SYDVKM. The CDR3 reads CASNQITSGNYNEQFF. The DNA for the CDR3 is TGTGCCAGCAACCAGATTACTAGCGGGAACTACAATGAGCAGTTCTTC.

This clone was observed once. The chain combines TRBV7-2 with TRBJ1-5; D might be TRBD1 (6 bases). Trimming removed 2 bases from V and 6 bases from J, with 11 bases in between. Germline CDR1 reads SGHTA; CDR2 reads FQGNSA. This CDR3 has 14 residues. The CDR3 loop is CASSLQGGGQPQHF. In DNA form, the CDR3 reads TGTGCCAGCAGCTTACAGGGAGGGGGTCAGCCCCAGCATTTT.

The table lists this clone with a few counts. The chain employs TRBV5-1 and TRBJ1-4; D unresolved. Germline V CDR1 and CDR2: SGHRS, YFSETQ. CDR3 length equals 15 residues. Trimming stripped 5 bases from V and 7 bases from J, with 18 bases between. The chain's CDR3 is CASRKEGGIGEKLFF. The DNA of the CDR3 is TGCGCCAGCAGAAAGGAAGGAGGGATCGGTGAAAAACTGTTTTTT.

This clone was observed a handful of times. CDR3: CASSSTDRQNIQYF. CDR3 nucleotide sequence: TGTGCCAGCAGTTCCACCGACAGGCAAAACATTCAGTACTTC. The chain combines TRBV6-5 with TRBJ2-4; possibly TRBD1 for D (6 bases). Germline CDR1 MNHEY, CDR2 SVGAGI. The CDR3 totals 14 residues. Trimming took off 4 bases at V and 5 bases at J, with 12 bases between the two ends.

This chain joins TRBV7-9 and TRBJ1-1; D perhaps matches TRBD1 (5 bases). CDR3 length: 13 residues. V was clipped by 7 bases and J by 5 bases, with 14 bases between them. Germline lookup yields CDR1 SEHNR and CDR2 FQNEAQ (reference sequence). The CDR3 DNA reads as TGTGCCAGCAATTCAATGACAGCTACTGAAGCTTTCTTT. It codes for CASNSMTATEAFF.

This sequence joins TRBV5-4 and TRBJ2-1; 8 bases are shared with TRBD2. From germline, CDR1 is SGHNT and CDR2 YYREEE (reference sequence). The CDR3 has 15 amino acids. The V segment lost 4 bases and the J segment 5 bases; nucleotides outside the gene matches: 8. The CDR3 coding sequence is TGTGCCAGCAGCGATGGAGCGGGGGTAAACAATGAGCAGTTCTTC. Translating it yields CASSDGAGVNNEQFF.

The rearrangement uses TRBV28 and TRBJ1-1; D remains ambiguous. Per the germline V gene, CDR1 is MDHEN and CDR2 is SYDVKM. This CDR3 spans 14 amino acids. Trimming took 2 bases from V and 4 from J, leaving 11 bases between them. CDR3 sequence reads: CASSLGGRATEAFF. CDR3 in DNA: TGTGCCAGCAGTTTAGGCGGGAGAGCCACTGAAGCTTTCTTT.

The chain has TRBV6-1 and TRBJ1-5; 12 bases map to TRBD1. V was pared by 6 bases and J by 6 bases, with 6 bases of the junction left unmatched. CDR3 length: 15 amino acids. Germline lookup yields CDR1 MNHNS and CDR2 SASEGT. CDR3 bases: TGTGCCAGCAGGGAGGGACAGGGGGCGATTCAGCCCCAGCATTTT. As protein: CASREGQGAIQPQHF.

The V gene is TRBV28, the J gene TRBJ2-1; 7 bases are shared with TRBD2. Germline V gene data show CDR1 as MDHEN and CDR2 as SYDVKM. Unmatched junction bases numbered 14, after V lost 5 bases and J lost 7 bases. There are 16 residues in the CDR3. The CDR3 spells CASSRSWTSGGNEQFF. The CDR3 nucleotides read TGTGCCAGCAGTCGATCCTGGACTAGTGGAGGGAATGAGCAGTTCTTC.

This chain connects TRBV4-1 to TRBJ2-1; D not certain. V was trimmed by 3 bases and J by 9 bases, leaving 12 bases between them. The CDR3 sequence is 13 residues long. Germline V gene sequence: CDR1 MGHRA, CDR2 YSYEKL. The CDR3 protein is CASSHGYPGEQFF. The CDR3 DNA follows: TGCGCCAGCAGCCACGGCTACCCAGGTGAGCAGTTCTTC.

V is TRBV6-4 and J is TRBJ2-3; 11 bases match TRBD2. The CDR3 contains 16 residues. V lost 3 bases and J lost 3; bases outside the gene matches: 5. Per germline, CDR1 MRHNA and CDR2 SNTAGT. The CDR3 sequence: CASSEAGTSGTDTQYF. The CDR3 coding sequence is TGTGCCAGCAGTGAGGCCGGGACTAGCGGAACAGATACGCAGTATTTT.

The genes are TRBV6-1 and TRBJ2-3; D gene unclear. The CDR3 consists of 15 residues. The germline gives CDR1 MNHNS, CDR2 SASEGT. V shed 0 bases and J shed 4 bases, with 11 bases lying between them. The CDR3 nucleotides read TGTGCCAGCAGTGAAGCCGGAGTTGGAGCAGATACGCAGTATTTT. Protein sequence: CASSEAGVGADTQYF.

This chain uses TRBV15 with TRBJ2-7, with D possibly TRBD1 on 6 matching bases. Trimming stripped 7 bases from V and 3 bases from J, with 16 bases between. This CDR3 has 14 residues. The V gene's germline CDR1 is LNHNV and CDR2 YYDKDF (reference sequence). CDR3 bases: TGTGCCACCACTAAGGACAGCGCCCGCTACGAGCAGTACTTC. It is translated as CATTKDSARYEQYF. Filled out from reference TRBV15 and TRBJ2-7, the complete variable domain reads DAMVIQNPRYQVTQFGKPVTLSCSQTLNHNVMYWYQQKSSQAPKLLFHYYDKDFNNEADTPDNFQSRRPNTSFCFLDIRSPGLGDTAMYLCATTKDSARYEQYFGPGTRLTVT.

This sequence joins TRBV9 and TRBJ1-4; perhaps TRBD1 as D (5 bases). The germline V gene encodes CDR1 SGDLS and CDR2 YYNGEE. Deletions cut 0 bases from V and 5 bases from J, with 8 bases between. CDR3 length: 14 residues. CDR3 coding DNA: TGTGCCAGCAGCGTAGCGGGGGGGAATGAAAAACTGTTTTTT. It is translated as CASSVAGGNEKLFF.

J is TRBJ2-7 and V is TRBV28, with D uncertain. This CDR3 is 15 amino acids long. Germline V gives CDR1 MDHEN, CDR2 SYDVKM. Trimming pared 4 bases from V and 2 bases from J, leaving 15 bases between. The CDR3 here is CASSSPPTHAYEQYF. CDR3 nucleotides: TGTGCCAGCAGTTCTCCCCCGACTCATGCCTACGAGCAGTACTTC.

The chain is built from TRBV7-2 and TRBJ2-7, with 14 bases matching TRBD2. Trimming cost V 3 bases and J 4 bases; bases outside gene matches: 2. The CDR3 length is 15 residues. Germline V CDR1 and CDR2: SGHTA, FQGNSA. The CDR3 nucleotides are TGTGCCAGCAGCTTCGGACTAGCGGGGGGATACGAGCAGTACTTC. Encoded protein: CASSFGLAGGYEQYF. Filled out from reference TRBV7-2 and TRBJ2-7, the complete variable domain reads GAGVSQSPSNKVTEKGKDVELRCDPISGHTALYWYRQSLGQGLEFLIYFQGNSAPDKSGLPSDRFSAERTGGSVSTLTIQRTQQEDSAVYLCASSFGLAGGYEQYFGPGTRLTVT.

This clone was observed once. Sequence at one end of the junction differs from germline and may be a read error. The chain combines TRBV7-7 with TRBJ2-2; the match to TRBD1 covers 8 bases. This CDR3 spans 17 amino acids. The V gene's germline CDR1 is SSHAT and CDR2 FNYEAQ (reference sequence). The CDR3 here is CASSSTKGQENTGELFF. In DNA, the CDR3 is TGTGCTAGCAGCTCGACAAAGGGACAGGAGAACACCGGGGAGCTGTTTTTT. Supplemented by reference TRBV7-7 and TRBJ2-2, the full variable domain reads GAGVSQSPRYKVTKRGQDVTLRCDPISSHATLYWYQQALGQGPEFLTYFNYEAQPDKSGLPSDRFSAERPEGSISTLTIQRTEQRDSAMYRCASSSTKGQENTGELFFGEGSRLTVL.

This clone was seen once. J is TRBJ1-5 and V is TRBV11-2; a possible D gene is TRBD1 (5 bases). The CDR3 runs to 15 residues. The V gene's germline CDR1 is SGHAT and CDR2 FQNNGV. V was cut by 0 bases and J by 3 bases, with 9 bases left in between. The CDR3 is CASSLEGDYNQPQHF. The CDR3 DNA reads TGTGCCAGCAGCTTAGAAGGGGATTACAATCAGCCCCAGCATTTT. Full variable domain (rest looked up from reference TRBV11-2 and TRBJ1-5): EAGVAQSPRYKIIEKRQSVAFWCNPISGHATLYWYQQILGQGPKLLIQFQNNGVVDDSQLPKDRFSAERLKGVDSTLKIQPAKLEDSAVYLCASSLEGDYNQPQHFGDGTRLSIL.

V usage is TRBV11-2 and J usage is TRBJ1-1, with D perhaps TRBD1 (5 bases). CDR1 and CDR2 (germline): SGHAT, FQNNGV. Trimming pared 0 bases from V and 0 bases from J, leaving 11 bases between. The CDR3 length is 16 residues. CDR3 sequence: CASSLDNRYMNTEAFF. CDR3 DNA: TGTGCCAGCAGCTTAGATAACAGGTATATGAACACTGAAGCTTTCTTT.

This CDR3 reads CASSRRTGGTEAFF. The CDR3 bases are TGTGCCAGCAGCCGTCGGACAGGGGGCACTGAAGCTTTCTTT. This chain links TRBV7-9 with TRBJ1-1; 10 bases match TRBD1. This CDR3 has 14 amino acids. Germline assignment: CDR1 SEHNR and CDR2 FQNEAQ (reference sequence). V lost 5 bases, J lost 4 bases, and 4 bases stayed unmatched.

CDR3 DNA sequence: TGTGCCAGCGAGGATTCCCGGGGGAGTACGCAGTATTTT. The encoded protein is CASEDSRGSTQYF. The chain combines TRBV19 with TRBJ2-3; D may be TRBD2 (6 bases). The V end was cut by 9 bases, the J end by 8 bases, with 18 bases between. The CDR3 is made up of 13 amino acids. Looked up from germline, CDR1 is LNHDA and CDR2 is SQIVND (reference sequence).

V and J are TRBV29-1 and TRBJ2-7; perhaps TRBD1 as D (6 bases). Trimming cost V 6 bases and J 4 bases, with 10 bases left between them. The CDR3 consists of 11 residues. From germline, CDR1 is SQVTM and CDR2 ANQGSEA. DNA of the CDR3: TGCAGCGTGGACGACAGGTACGAGCAGTACTTC. Translation: CSVDDRYEQYF.

This rearrangement joins TRBV29-1 to TRBJ1-2; 8 nucleotides agree with TRBD1. Per the germline V gene, CDR1 is SQVTM and CDR2 is ANQGSEA. V lost 7 bases to trimming and J lost 4 bases; unmatched junction nucleotides: 8. The CDR3 is 13 amino acids. CDR3 DNA sequence: TGCAGCGCTGACGGACAGGGCAGCTATGGCTACACCTTC. Encoded protein: CSADGQGSYGYTF.

This clone came up a few times. The V gene is TRBV9, the J gene TRBJ2-1; 14 bases are a match to TRBD2. Germline values: CDR1 SGDLS, CDR2 YYNGEE. The CDR3 loop spans 15 amino acids. J was trimmed by 8 bases and V by 3 bases; bases with no gene match: 4. The CDR3 nucleotides read TGTGCCAGCAGCGAGACTAGCGGGGGGGCCTATGAGCAGTTCTTC. Translating it yields CASSETSGGAYEQFF. The full variable domain, completed using reference TRBV9 and TRBJ2-1, is DSGVTQTPKHLITATGQRVTLRCSPRSGDLSVYWYQQSLDQGLQFLIQYYNGEERAKGNILERFSAQQFPDLHSELNLSSLELGDSALYFCASSETSGGAYEQFFGPGTRLTVL.

A few counts support this clone. Other DNA sequences within the sample encode an identical CDR3. V is TRBV30 and J is TRBJ1-1; 7 nucleotides line up with TRBD1. The CDR3 is 13 residues long. The trim removed 1 base at V and 1 base at J, leaving 0 bases unmatched. Germline loops: CDR1 GTSNPN, CDR2 SVGIG (reference sequence). The CDR3, as DNA: TGTGCCTGGAGTGGACAGGGGAACACTGAAGCTTTCTTT. Its protein product is CAWSGQGNTEAFF.

A word on this clone: The same CDR3 arises from other DNA sequences in this sample as well. The chain is built from TRBV2 and TRBJ2-7; the match to TRBD1 covers 7 bases. This CDR3 spans 11 amino acids. V gave up 6 bases and J gave up 4 bases; unmatched junction bases: 0. CDR1 and CDR2 from the germline V gene are SNHLY and FYNNEI. This CDR3 is CASRQGYEQYF. The CDR3 nucleotides read TGTGCCAGCAGACAGGGGTACGAGCAGTACTTC.